The clone carrying this T cell receptor (beta chain) came up once. As yet, its antigen is unknown. This entry is derived from a study of T cells in narcolepsy. Whole-study context: Healthy controls were enrolled alongside patients with narcolepsy type 1 or type 2. Study results and limitations: Autoreactive clone sequences were missing from some blood memory CD4+ repertoires. Reportedly, autoreactive clonotypes were serially detected in patients' blood but not controls'.

The V gene lost 2 bases and the J gene lost 1 base, with 11 bases spanning the gap. The CDR3 spans 15 residues. Germline-derived CDR1 and CDR2 are ENHRY and SYGVKD. Here immunoSEQ multiplex PCR was the method, and the copy in TCRdb shows in-frame clones only, minus some. Of roughly 32,000 clones listed, 75% to 85% are singletons. Sequenced material: CD45RA- memory CD4+ T cells from PBMCs. V gene TRBV10-3 combines with J gene TRBJ1-1; tentative D call: TRBD1 (5 bases). The receptor was isolated from a human donor with narcolepsy. The CDR3, as DNA: TGTGCCATCAGTGAGATGGTAGGGACGAACACTGAAGCTTTCTTT. This encodes CAISEMVGTNTEAFF.